The clone carrying this TCR beta chain was recorded many times. Antigen unknown. The data derive from a study of T cells in Graves' hyperthyroidism and ophthalmopathy. On the study more broadly: Before treatment of any kind, peripheral blood was taken at initial diagnosis.

Notes on the study in general: Also found in blood were most expanded thyroid clonotypes above 0.001.

Amplification yielded TCR beta CDR3 regions, with RNA transcripts as the source. First-round RT-PCR targeting the TCR CDR3 was performed with the HTBI primer set. TCRdb re-called the multiplex PCR reads through MiXCR, storing one row per CDR3 protein. The data show roughly 300,000 distinct CDR3 sequences, 25% to 30% seen once. V lost 2 bases and J 4 bases, leaving 9 bases between the germline ends. Germline loops: CDR1 MNHEY, CDR2 SVGEGT. The CDR3 has 15 amino acids. Hyperthyroidism, newly diagnosed and lasting under 2 months, affected patients aged 18 to 65. It was uncontrolled infection, other autoimmune disease, pregnancy or lactation that excluded patients.

Input material: blood. This clonotype was sampled from a man aged 35-49 years with Graves' hyperthyroidism that later progressed to Graves' ophthalmopathy. The chain combines TRBV6-2 or TRBV6-3 with TRBJ2-6; the D gene could be TRBD1 or TRBD2 (5 bases each). CDR3 coding DNA: TGTGCCAGCAGTTACGTGGGGACCGGGGCCAACGTCCTGACTTTC. Its protein is CASSYVGTGANVLTF.